This record covers a single T cell receptor (beta chain). No antigen is known for it. Sequencing relied on a cDNA template that was reverse transcribed from extracted RNA. Method: immunoSEQ multiplex PCR; TCRdb's copy keeps in-frame clones and lacks some. The sample lists 200,000 to 250,000 clones, 64% occurring once. The entry originates in a study of CD8+ T cells in alopecia areata. Study as a whole: Patients took tofacitinib for 6 to 18 months, followed by 6 drug-free months. Study-wide results and caveats: Affected scalp, especially in alopecia totalis/universalis, had a higher clonality than normal scalp did. Among the top 100, expanded CD8+ clones, as well as scalp clonality, were significantly decreased by tofacitinib.

Treatment indicated: oral pan-JAK inhibitor, 5-10 mg twice daily. Alopecia areata patients provided lesional scalp punch biopsies and peripheral blood, both collected for the study. This CDR3 has 11 amino acids. The germline V gene encodes CDR1 DFQATT and CDR2 SNEGSKA (reference sequence). Trimming cost V 7 bases and J 0 bases, with 6 bases left between them. V is TRBV20-1 and J is TRBJ1-2; no definite D call. Sequences were derived from CD4+ T cells sorted from blood, sampled at week 4, from a patient treated with tofacitinib. The TCR comes from a human donor with alopecia areata. The CDR3 DNA follows: TGCAGTGTTGCTTCTAACTATGGCTACACCTTC. Protein product: CSVASNYGYTF.